This T cell receptor (beta chain) was retrieved from a study of blood T cell repertoires in COVID-19. Study summary: There were acute and convalescent COVID-19 samples, and they came from the United States, Italy and Spain. The analysed material was cDNA or gDNA that came from T cells, B-cell-depleted T cells, or PBMCs.

CDR1 SGHNT and CDR2 YENEEA come from the germline V gene. V shed 5 bases, J shed 1 base, and the junction held 4 bases outside the gene matches. This CDR3 spans 15 amino acids. Original analysis: Amplified reference gene primers provided the basis for estimating nucleated cell counts. Libraries were prepared by immunoSEQ multiplex PCR; TCRdb keeps only in-frame clonotypes and omits some of them. The D gene and trimming were derived from the DNA, and the V and J assignments and clone size from that table. The repertoire consists of 200,000 to 250,000 clones, with roughly four fifths occurring once and the leading ten covering over 3.5%. This clone was seen repeatedly, ten times or more.

The genes are TRBV11-3 and TRBJ2-2; 7 nucleotides match TRBD1. The receptor was derived from a woman in her 70s with acute or convalescent COVID-19. Sequencing used peripheral blood. DNA for the CDR3: TGTGCCAGCAGCCGTGACAGGGTGAACACCGGGGAGCTGTTTTTT. Translation: CASSRDRVNTGELFF. The entire variable domain, with the rest obtained from reference TRBV11-3 and TRBJ2-2, is as follows: EAGVVQSPRYKIIEKKQPVAFWCNPISGHNTLYWYLQNLGQGPELLIRYENEEAVDDSQLPKDRFSAERLKGVDSTLKIQPAELGDSAVYLCASSRDRVNTGELFFGEGSRLTVL.